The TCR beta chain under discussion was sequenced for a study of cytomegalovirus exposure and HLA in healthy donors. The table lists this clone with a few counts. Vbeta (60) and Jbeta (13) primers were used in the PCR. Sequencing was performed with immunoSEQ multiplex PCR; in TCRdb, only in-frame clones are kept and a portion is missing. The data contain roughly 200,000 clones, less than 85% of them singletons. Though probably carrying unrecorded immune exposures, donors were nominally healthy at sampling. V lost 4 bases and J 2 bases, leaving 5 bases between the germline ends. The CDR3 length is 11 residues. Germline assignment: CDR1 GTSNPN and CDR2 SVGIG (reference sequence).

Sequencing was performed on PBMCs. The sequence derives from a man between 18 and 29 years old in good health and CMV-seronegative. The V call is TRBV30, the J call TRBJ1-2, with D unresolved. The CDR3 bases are TGTGCCTGGACGGGGAACTATGGCTACACCTTC. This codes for CAWTGNYGYTF. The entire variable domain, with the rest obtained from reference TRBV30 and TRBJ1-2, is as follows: SQTIHQWPATLVQPVGSPLSLECTVEGTSNPNLYWYRQAAGRGLQLLFYSVGIGQISSEVPQNLSASRPQDRQFILSSKKLLLSDSGFYLCAWTGNYGYTFGSGTRLTVV.